These T cell receptor beta chains were read from a single sample in a study of sequential checkpoint blockade in melanoma. Using immunoSEQ multiplex PCR, the repertoire was profiled, and TCRdb retains in-frame clones only, with some absent. The sample includes under 14,000 clones, under 60% seen only once; the top ten take roughly 16%. The specimen was CD8+ T cells sorted from blood (inferred from file names), collected from a patient given nivolumab and ipilimumab in sequence. Receptors were obtained from a human donor with melanoma. CDR3s include the opening cysteine and the closing phenylalanine or tryptophan. The order of the fields is J gene, D gene, CDR3 length, V gene, clone size, CDR3 DNA, CDR3 protein. A D gene is named only where the DNA matches it firmly. Clone size is given for some rows only: seen once, a few or many times, or a class if the clone is expanded.

J: TRBJ2-1; D: -; length: 13; V: TRBV27; size: -; DNA: TGTGCCAGCAGAACGGGAGCTTACAATGAGCAGTTCTTC; CDR3: CASRTGAYNEQFF
J: TRBJ1-5; D: TRBD1; length: 14; V: TRBV19; size: -; DNA: TGTGCCAGTAAAGGGACAGATAGCAATCAGCCCCAGCATTTT; CDR3: CASKGTDSNQPQHF
J: TRBJ2-3; D: -; length: 13; V: TRBV7-2; size: few; DNA: TGTGCCAGCAGCTTAATCAGGACAGATACGCAGTATTTT; CDR3: CASSLIRTDTQYF
J: TRBJ1-1; D: -; length: 13; V: TRBV4-3; size: medium-sized; DNA: TGCGCCAGCAGCCAAGCCGGAGCGAATGAAGCTTTCTTT; CDR3: CASSQAGANEAFF
J: TRBJ2-3; D: TRBD2; length: 16; V: TRBV7-6; size: few; DNA: TGTGCCAGCAGGCCCGGGACTAGCGGAAGCACAGATACGCAGTATTTT; CDR3: CASRPGTSGSTDTQYF
J: TRBJ1-2; D: -; length: 15; V: TRBV7-8; size: -; DNA: TGTGCCAGCAGCTTATCCGGGGTAGTGGGCTATGGCTACACCTTC; CDR3: CASSLSGVVGYGYTF
J: TRBJ2-3; D: TRBD2; length: 16; V: TRBV28; size: -; DNA: TGTGCCAGCAGTCTAGGGACTAGCGGGAGTGCAGATACGCAGTATTTT; CDR3: CASSLGTSGSADTQYF
J: TRBJ1-1; D: TRBD1; length: 16; V: TRBV6-1; size: -; DNA: TGTGCCAGCAGTGAAGCGGTGACAGGGCGGAACACTGAAGCTTTCTTT; CDR3: CASSEAVTGRNTEAFF
J: TRBJ2-1; D: -; length: 12; V: TRBV30; size: few; DNA: TGTGCCTGGAGTGATGATGGAGATGAGCAGTTCTTC; CDR3: CAWSDDGDEQFF
J: TRBJ2-7; D: TRBD2; length: 15; V: TRBV7-6; size: -; DNA: TGTGCCAGCAGCTTAGGGCTAGCGGACTATTACGAGCAGTACTTC; CDR3: CASSLGLADYYEQYF
J: TRBJ1-1; D: -; length: 12; V: TRBV30; size: few; DNA: TGTGCCTGGGGCGAGGGGAACACTGAAGCTTTCTTT; CDR3: CAWGEGNTEAFF
J: TRBJ2-7; D: TRBD2; length: 15; V: TRBV28; size: -; DNA: TGTGCCAGCAGTTTGTTGGCGGGAGGAAATTACGAGCAGTACTTC; CDR3: CASSLLAGGNYEQYF
J: TRBJ2-7; D: -; length: 11; V: TRBV7-8; size: -; DNA: TGTGCCAGCAGCTTCGGGAACGAGCAGTACTTC; CDR3: CASSFGNEQYF
J: TRBJ2-7; D: TRBD2; length: 16; V: TRBV11-1; size: -; DNA: TGTGCCAGCAGCTTAGCCAGCGGGAGACTCGCCTACGAGCAGTACTTC; CDR3: CASSLASGRLAYEQYF
J: TRBJ2-5; D: TRBD2; length: 14; V: TRBV2; size: -; DNA: TGTGCCAGCAGTGAAAATGTAGTGCGGGAGGCCCAGTACTTC; CDR3: CASSENVVREAQYF
J: TRBJ2-7; D: TRBD2; length: 14; V: TRBV19; size: medium-sized; DNA: TGTGCCAGTAGTTTCGGACTAGGTAGCTACGAGCAGTACTTC; CDR3: CASSFGLGSYEQYF
J: TRBJ2-3; D: TRBD2; length: 15; V: TRBV9; size: -; DNA: TGTGCCAGCAGCAGCAGCGGGAGAGGGGCAGATACGCAGTATTTT; CDR3: CASSSSGRGADTQYF